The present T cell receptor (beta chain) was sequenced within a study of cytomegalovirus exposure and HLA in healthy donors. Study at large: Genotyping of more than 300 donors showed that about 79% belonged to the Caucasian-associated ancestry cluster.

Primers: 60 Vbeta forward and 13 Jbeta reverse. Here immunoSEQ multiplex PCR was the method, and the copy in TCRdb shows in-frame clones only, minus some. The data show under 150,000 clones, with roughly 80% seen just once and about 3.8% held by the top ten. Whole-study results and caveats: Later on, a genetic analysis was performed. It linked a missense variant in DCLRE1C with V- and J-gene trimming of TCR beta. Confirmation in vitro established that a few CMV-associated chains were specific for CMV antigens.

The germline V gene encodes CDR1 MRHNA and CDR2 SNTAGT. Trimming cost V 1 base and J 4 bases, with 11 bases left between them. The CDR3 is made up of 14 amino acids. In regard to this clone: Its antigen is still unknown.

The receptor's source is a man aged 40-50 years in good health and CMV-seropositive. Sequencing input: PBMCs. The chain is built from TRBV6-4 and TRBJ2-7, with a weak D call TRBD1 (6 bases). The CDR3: CASSDLRGSYEQYF. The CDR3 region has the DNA TGTGCCAGCAGTGACTTGAGGGGGTCATACGAGCAGTACTTC.